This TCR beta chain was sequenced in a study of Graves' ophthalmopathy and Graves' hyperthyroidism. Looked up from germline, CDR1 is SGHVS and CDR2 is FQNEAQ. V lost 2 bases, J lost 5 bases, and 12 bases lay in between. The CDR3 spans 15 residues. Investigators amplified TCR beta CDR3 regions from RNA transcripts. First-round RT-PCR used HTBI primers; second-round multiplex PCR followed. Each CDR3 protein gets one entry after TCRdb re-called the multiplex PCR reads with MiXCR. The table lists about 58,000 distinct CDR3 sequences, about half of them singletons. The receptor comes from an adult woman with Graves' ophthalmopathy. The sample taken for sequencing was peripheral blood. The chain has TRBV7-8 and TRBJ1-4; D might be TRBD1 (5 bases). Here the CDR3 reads CASSLRGLLNEKLFF. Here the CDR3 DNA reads TGTGCCAGCAGCTTAAGGGGATTGTTGAATGAAAAACTGTTTTTT.